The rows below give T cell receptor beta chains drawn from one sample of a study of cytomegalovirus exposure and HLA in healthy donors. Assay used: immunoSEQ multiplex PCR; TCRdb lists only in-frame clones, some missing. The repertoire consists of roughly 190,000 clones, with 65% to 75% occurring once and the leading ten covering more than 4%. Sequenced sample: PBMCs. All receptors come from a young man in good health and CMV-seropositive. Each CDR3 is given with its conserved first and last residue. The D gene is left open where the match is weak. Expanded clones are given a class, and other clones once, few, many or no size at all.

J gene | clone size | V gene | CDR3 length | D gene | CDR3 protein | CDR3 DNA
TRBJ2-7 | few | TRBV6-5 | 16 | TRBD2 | CASSYIIAGASYEQYF | TGTGCCAGCAGTTACATCATAGCGGGGGCCTCCTACGAGCAGTACTTC
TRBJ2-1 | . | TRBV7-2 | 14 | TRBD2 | CASSFGGGRSEQFF | TGTGCCAGCAGCTTCGGCGGCGGGAGGAGTGAGCAGTTCTTC
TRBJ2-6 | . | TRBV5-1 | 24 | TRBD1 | CASSPTLFFRTGGASLSGANVLTF | TGCGCCAGCAGCCCTACACTGTTTTTTCGGACAGGGGGCGCATCCCTCTCTGGGGCCAACGTCCTGACTTTC
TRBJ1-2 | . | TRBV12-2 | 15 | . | CASRLGHTCGYGYTF | TGTGCAAGTCGCTTGGGTCACACCTGCGGCTATGGCTACACCTTC
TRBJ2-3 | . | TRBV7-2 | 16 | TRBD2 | CASRPQTSGRLDTQYF | TGTGCCAGCAGACCTCAGACTAGCGGGAGGCTAGATACGCAGTATTTT
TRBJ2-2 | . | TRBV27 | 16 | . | CASSSSDRGSAGELFF | TGTGCCAGCAGTTCCTCGGATAGGGGTTCCGCCGGGGAGCTGTTTTTT
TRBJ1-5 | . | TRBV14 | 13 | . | CASSTGYNQPQHF | TGTGCCAGCAGTACAGGGTATAATCAGCCCCAGCATTTT
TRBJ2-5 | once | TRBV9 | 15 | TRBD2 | CASSASGTEQETQYF | TGTGCCAGCAGCGCTAGCGGGACTGAGCAAGAGACCCAGTACTTC
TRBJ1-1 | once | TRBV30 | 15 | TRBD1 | CAWSFTGEANTEAFF | TGTGCCTGGAGTTTCACAGGGGAGGCGAACACTGAAGCTTTCTTT
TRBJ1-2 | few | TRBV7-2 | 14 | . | CASSPDSTVFGYTF | TGTGCCAGCAGCCCGGATTCGACAGTGTTTGGCTACACCTTC
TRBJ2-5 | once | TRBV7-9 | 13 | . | CASSSRSRETQYF | TGTGCCAGCAGCTCCCGATCCCGGGAGACCCAGTACTTC
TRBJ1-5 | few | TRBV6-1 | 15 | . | CASRPRGNSNQPQHF | TGTGCCAGCAGACCCAGAGGAAATAGCAATCAGCCCCAGCATTTT
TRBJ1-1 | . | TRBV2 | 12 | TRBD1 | CARRTGRTEAFF | TGTGCCAGACGGACAGGGAGGACTGAAGCTTTCTTT
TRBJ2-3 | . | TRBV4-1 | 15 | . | CASSQGTASTDTQYF | TGCGCCAGCAGCCAAGGGACAGCTAGCACAGATACGCAGTATTTT
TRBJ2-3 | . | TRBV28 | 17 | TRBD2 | CASTTPSISGGTDTQYF | TGTGCCAGCACCACTCCCTCGATCAGCGGGGGCACAGATACGCAGTATTTT
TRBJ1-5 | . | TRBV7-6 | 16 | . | CASSLSGAYSNQPQHF | TGTGCCAGCAGCTTAAGCGGCGCTTATAGCAATCAGCCCCAGCATTTT